These 3 T cell receptor beta chains came from one sample sequenced in a study of blood T cell repertoires in COVID-19. TCRdb keeps only in-frame clones here, not all; method: immunoSEQ multiplex PCR. The sample yields tens of thousands of clones, around four fifths seen once. The sample was peripheral blood. The receptors derive from a woman aged 55 to 70 with acute or convalescent COVID-19.

The chain is built from TRBV7-9 and TRBJ2-5; 7 nucleotides line up with TRBD2. The V gene end was trimmed by 1 base and the J gene end by 3 bases; junction bases not matched to a gene: 5. Germline V gene sequence: CDR1 SEHNR, CDR2 FQNEAQ (reference sequence). CDR3 length: 15 amino acids. In DNA form, the CDR3 reads TGTGCCAGCAGCTTAGTTGCTAGCGGAAAAGAGACCCAGTACTTC. As protein: CASSLVASGKETQYF.

This sequence joins TRBV10-3 and TRBJ2-1; 12 bases line up with TRBD2. Per germline, CDR1 ENHRY and CDR2 SYGVKD. The CDR3 spans 15 residues. The V segment lost 7 bases and the J segment 6 bases; nucleotides outside the gene matches: 7. Here the CDR3 reads CAITELAGGLNEQFF. DNA of the CDR3: TGTGCCATCACTGAACTAGCGGGAGGCCTCAATGAGCAGTTCTTC.

This clone was picked up a small number of times. This chain uses TRBV9 with TRBJ2-6; TRBD1 matches 8 bases. V lost 2 bases and J lost 17; bases outside the gene matches: 9. The germline gives CDR1 SGDLS, CDR2 YYNGEE. The CDR3 has 13 residues. For the CDR3, the DNA is TGTGCCAGCAGCGTCACCGGGACAGGCCAAATGACTTTC. Translated: CASSVTGTGQMTF.